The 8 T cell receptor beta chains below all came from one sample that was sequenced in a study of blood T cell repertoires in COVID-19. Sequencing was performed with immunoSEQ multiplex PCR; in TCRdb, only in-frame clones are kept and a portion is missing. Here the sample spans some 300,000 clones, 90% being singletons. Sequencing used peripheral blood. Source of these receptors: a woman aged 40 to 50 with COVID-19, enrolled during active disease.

The CDR3 region is CASSHIWVRGAGELFF. CDR3 DNA sequence: TGCGCCAGCAGCCACATTTGGGTCAGGGGAGCCGGGGAGCTGTTTTTT. V usage is TRBV4-1 and J usage is TRBJ2-2; weak D call: TRBD1 (6 bases). V was cut by 3 bases and J by 6 bases, with 17 bases left in between. CDR1 and CDR2 from the germline V gene are MGHRA and YSYEKL. This CDR3 contains 16 residues.

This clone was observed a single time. The CDR3 bases are TGTGCCATCAGTGACGGACAGGGGGAAATAGATACGCAGTATTTT. Amino acids: CAISDGQGEIDTQYF. The chain links TRBV10-3 to TRBJ2-3; 10 positions agree with TRBD1. CDR1 ENHRY and CDR2 SYGVKD come from the germline V gene. V was pared by 3 bases and J by 5 bases, with 5 bases of the junction left unmatched. This CDR3 region has 15 residues.

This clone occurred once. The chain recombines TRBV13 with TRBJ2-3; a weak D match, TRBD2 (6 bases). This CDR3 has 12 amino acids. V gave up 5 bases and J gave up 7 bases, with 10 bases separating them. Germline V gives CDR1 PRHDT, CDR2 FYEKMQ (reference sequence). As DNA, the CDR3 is TGTGCCAGCAGCCAGACTAGGAATACGCAGTATTTT. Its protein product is CASSQTRNTQYF.

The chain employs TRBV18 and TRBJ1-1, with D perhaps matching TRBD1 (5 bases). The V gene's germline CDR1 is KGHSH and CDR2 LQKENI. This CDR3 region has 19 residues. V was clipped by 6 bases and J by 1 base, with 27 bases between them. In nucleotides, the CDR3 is TGTGCCAGCTCCCTAACGGAGCTTCTCCAGGGAGGATGGAACACTGAAGCTTTCTTT. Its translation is CASSLTELLQGGWNTEAFF. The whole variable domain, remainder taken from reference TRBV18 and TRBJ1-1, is NAGVMQNPRHLVRRRGQEARLRCSPMKGHSHVYWYRQLPEEGLKFMVYLQKENIIDESGMPKERFSAEFPKEGPSILRIQQVVRGDSAAYFCASSLTELLQGGWNTEAFFGQGTRLTVV.

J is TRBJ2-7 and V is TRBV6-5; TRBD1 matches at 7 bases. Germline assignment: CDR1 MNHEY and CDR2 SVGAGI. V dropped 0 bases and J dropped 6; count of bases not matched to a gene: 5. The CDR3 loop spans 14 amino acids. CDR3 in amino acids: CASSYSRGRGEQYF. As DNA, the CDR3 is TGTGCCAGCAGTTACTCGAGGGGGCGAGGCGAGCAGTACTTC.

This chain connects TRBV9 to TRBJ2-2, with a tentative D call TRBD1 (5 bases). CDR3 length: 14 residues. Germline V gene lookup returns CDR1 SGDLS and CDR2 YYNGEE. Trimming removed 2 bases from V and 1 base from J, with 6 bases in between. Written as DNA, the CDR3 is TGTGCCAGCAGCGTTACAGGGAACACCGGGGAGCTGTTTTTT. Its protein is CASSVTGNTGELFF.

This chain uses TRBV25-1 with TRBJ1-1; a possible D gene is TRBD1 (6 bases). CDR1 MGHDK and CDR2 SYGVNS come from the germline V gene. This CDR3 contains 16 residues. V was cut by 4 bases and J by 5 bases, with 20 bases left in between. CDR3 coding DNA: TGTGCCAGCAGTGCCCTAGGGGGGGGGCCGGGAACTGAAGCTTTCTTT. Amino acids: CASSALGGGPGTEAFF.

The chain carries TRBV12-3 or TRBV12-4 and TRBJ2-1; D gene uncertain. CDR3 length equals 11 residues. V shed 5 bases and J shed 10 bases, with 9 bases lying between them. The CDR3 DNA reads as TGTGCCAGCAGTACACTATGGGAGCAGTTCTTC. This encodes CASSTLWEQFF.